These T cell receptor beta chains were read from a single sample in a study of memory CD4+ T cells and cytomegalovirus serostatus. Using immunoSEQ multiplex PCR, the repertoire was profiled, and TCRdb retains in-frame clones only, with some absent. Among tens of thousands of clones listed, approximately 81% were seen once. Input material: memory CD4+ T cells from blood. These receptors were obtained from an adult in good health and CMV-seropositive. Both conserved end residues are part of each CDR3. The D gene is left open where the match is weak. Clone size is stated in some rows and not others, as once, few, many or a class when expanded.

cdr3_aa: CASSLLGISGNTIYF
cdr3_nt: TGTGCCAGCAGCTTATTGGGAATAAGCGGGAACACCATATATTTT
clone_size: -
j_call: TRBJ1-3
v_call: TRBV11-2
d_call: -

cdr3_aa: CASTERDRIYEQYF
cdr3_nt: TGTGCCAGCACTGAACGGGACAGAATCTACGAGCAGTACTTC
clone_size: -
j_call: TRBJ2-7
v_call: TRBV6-1
d_call: TRBD1

cdr3_aa: CASSLGSGTQYF
cdr3_nt: TGTGCCAGCAGCTTAGGGTCCGGAACGCAGTATTTT
clone_size: once
j_call: TRBJ2-3
v_call: TRBV7-8
d_call: -

cdr3_aa: CASLPDPGAGDTQYF
cdr3_nt: TGTGCCAGCCTACCGGACCCCGGCGCGGGGGATACGCAGTATTTT
clone_size: -
j_call: TRBJ2-3
v_call: TRBV7-6
d_call: -

cdr3_aa: CASSDAAGKLFF
cdr3_nt: TGTGCCAGCAGCGACGCTGCCGGAAAACTGTTTTTT
clone_size: -
j_call: TRBJ1-4
v_call: TRBV11-2
d_call: -

cdr3_aa: CASRALGQGDSGETQYF
cdr3_nt: TGTGCCAGCAGGGCTTTGGGACAGGGGGATAGCGGCGAGACCCAGTACTTC
clone_size: -
j_call: TRBJ2-5
v_call: TRBV6-4
d_call: TRBD1

cdr3_aa: CASGEYTYEQYF
cdr3_nt: TGTGCCAGCGGGGAGTATACCTACGAGCAGTACTTC
clone_size: -
j_call: TRBJ2-7
v_call: TRBV6-1
d_call: -

cdr3_aa: CASSQDGSGLNTEAFF
cdr3_nt: TGCGCCAGCAGTCAAGACGGTTCGGGATTGAACACTGAAGCTTTCTTT
clone_size: -
j_call: TRBJ1-1
v_call: TRBV23-1
d_call: -

cdr3_aa: CASSLRDDSYEQYF
cdr3_nt: TGTGCCAGCAGCTTACGCGATGACAGCTACGAGCAGTACTTC
clone_size: -
j_call: TRBJ2-7
v_call: TRBV7-8
d_call: -

cdr3_aa: CASKETGGAHGYTF
cdr3_nt: TGTGCCAGCAAGGAAACAGGGGGCGCGCATGGCTACACCTTC
clone_size: -
j_call: TRBJ1-2
v_call: TRBV28
d_call: TRBD1

cdr3_aa: CASSYASYEQYF
cdr3_nt: TGTGCCAGCAGCTATGCCTCCTACGAGCAGTACTTC
clone_size: -
j_call: TRBJ2-7
v_call: TRBV7-2
d_call: -

cdr3_aa: CASTDTDTQYF
cdr3_nt: TGCGCCAGCACCGATACAGATACGCAGTATTTT
clone_size: -
j_call: TRBJ2-3
v_call: TRBV5-1
d_call: -

cdr3_aa: CASSDFTASYDYTF
cdr3_nt: TGTGCCAGCAGTGACTTTACAGCATCTTATGACTACACCTTC
clone_size: -
j_call: TRBJ1-2
v_call: TRBV25-1
d_call: -

cdr3_aa: CASGLPGQGTGELFF
cdr3_nt: TGTGCCAGCGGCCTCCCGGGACAGGGGACCGGGGAGCTGTTTTTT
clone_size: -
j_call: TRBJ2-2
v_call: TRBV6-6
d_call: TRBD1

cdr3_aa: CASSLPGNAGELFF
cdr3_nt: TGCGCCAGCAGCTTGCCGGGGAACGCCGGGGAGCTGTTTTTT
clone_size: once
j_call: TRBJ2-2
v_call: TRBV5-1
d_call: -

cdr3_aa: CASSDFAQGAKETQYF
cdr3_nt: TGTGCCAGCAGTGACTTCGCACAGGGGGCGAAAGAGACCCAGTACTTC
clone_size: -
j_call: TRBJ2-5
v_call: TRBV6-1
d_call: TRBD1

cdr3_aa: CASSQDRTSGGYNEQFF
cdr3_nt: TGCGCCAGCAGCCAAGACAGGACTAGCGGGGGTTACAATGAGCAGTTCTTC
clone_size: -
j_call: TRBJ2-1
v_call: TRBV4-3
d_call: TRBD2

cdr3_aa: CASSEYLEGGTEAFF
cdr3_nt: TGTGCCAGCAGTGAATATCTGGAAGGCGGCACTGAAGCTTTCTTT
clone_size: -
j_call: TRBJ1-1
v_call: TRBV25-1
d_call: -

cdr3_aa: CASSQGAPTDTQYF
cdr3_nt: TGTGCCAGCAGCCAAGGGGCTCCCACAGATACGCAGTATTTT
clone_size: once
j_call: TRBJ2-3
v_call: TRBV27
d_call: -

cdr3_aa: CAISEGGWTGTYEQYF
cdr3_nt: TGTGCCATCAGTGAAGGGGGGTGGACCGGTACATACGAGCAGTACTTC
clone_size: -
j_call: TRBJ2-7
v_call: TRBV10-3
d_call: -

cdr3_aa: CASGQGIFNYGYTF
cdr3_nt: TGCGCCAGCGGGCAAGGGATCTTTAACTATGGCTACACCTTC
clone_size: -
j_call: TRBJ1-2
v_call: TRBV4-1
d_call: -

cdr3_aa: CASSPGNNYGYTF
cdr3_nt: TGTGCCAGCAGCCCAGGTAATAACTATGGCTACACCTTC
clone_size: -
j_call: TRBJ1-2
v_call: TRBV5-6
d_call: -

cdr3_aa: CASSPQGRDSVYTF
cdr3_nt: TGTGCCAGCTCACCACAGGGCAGGGATTCCGTCTACACCTTC
clone_size: -
j_call: TRBJ1-2
v_call: TRBV18
d_call: -

cdr3_aa: CASSDNNSPLHF
cdr3_nt: TGTGCCAGCAGTGACAATAATTCACCCCTCCACTTT
clone_size: -
j_call: TRBJ1-6
v_call: TRBV6-4
d_call: -

cdr3_aa: CASSQVGKLETQYF
cdr3_nt: TGCGCCAGCAGCCAAGTTGGCAAGCTAGAGACCCAGTACTTC
clone_size: few
j_call: TRBJ2-5
v_call: TRBV4-1
d_call: -

cdr3_aa: CASSPASGGPDWETQYF
cdr3_nt: TGTGCCAGCAGCCCAGCTAGCGGGGGTCCCGATTGGGAGACCCAGTACTTC
clone_size: -
j_call: TRBJ2-5
v_call: TRBV7-6
d_call: TRBD2

cdr3_aa: CASRLAGMNTGELFF
cdr3_nt: TGTGCCAGCAGGTTAGCGGGGATGAACACCGGGGAGCTGTTTTTT
clone_size: -
j_call: TRBJ2-2
v_call: TRBV7-2
d_call: TRBD2

cdr3_aa: CASSLPQQGYGYTF
cdr3_nt: TGTGCCAGCAGCTTACCCCAGCAAGGCTATGGCTACACCTTC
clone_size: -
j_call: TRBJ1-2
v_call: TRBV7-2
d_call: -

cdr3_aa: CASSPQGVGSEETQYF
cdr3_nt: TGTGCCAGCTCACCTCAAGGTGTCGGCTCCGAAGAGACCCAGTACTTC
clone_size: -
j_call: TRBJ2-5
v_call: TRBV18
d_call: -

cdr3_aa: CASRGSRSGNTIYF
cdr3_nt: TGTGCCAGCAGGGGATCACGCTCTGGAAACACCATATATTTT
clone_size: -
j_call: TRBJ1-3
v_call: TRBV2
d_call: -

cdr3_aa: CASSLGGAEGQETQYF
cdr3_nt: TGTGCCAGCAGTTTAGGGGGGGCTGAGGGACAAGAGACCCAGTACTTC
clone_size: once
j_call: TRBJ2-5
v_call: TRBV28
d_call: -

cdr3_aa: CASSLITGKFGYGYTF
cdr3_nt: TGTGCCAGCAGCTTGATAACAGGGAAGTTCGGCTATGGCTACACCTTC
clone_size: -
j_call: TRBJ1-2
v_call: TRBV5-4
d_call: -

cdr3_aa: CASSISPRDYEQYF
cdr3_nt: TGTGCCAGTAGTATAAGTCCCAGGGACTACGAGCAGTACTTC
clone_size: -
j_call: TRBJ2-7
v_call: TRBV19
d_call: -